A single count supports the clone carrying this TCR beta chain. The antigen remains undetermined. Since a much larger clone is just one base distant, this may be a read error. This record comes from a study of T cell repertoires in cytomegalovirus infection. Study overall: From public TCR beta signatures came an indication of both CMV infection and matching HLA type.

Germline CDR1 is SGHVS and CDR2 is FQNEAQ. The CDR3 runs 13 residues. MiXCR, run by TCRdb on the reads, gives a single entry per CDR3 protein. Of around 740,000 distinct CDR3 sequences listed, approximately 34% are singletons. Study-level points and caveats: CMV-specific HLA-C-restricted TCR beta clonotypes dominated the ex vivo response. Accumulated public TCR beta family frequency recognized individuals carrying CMV together with the relevant HLA.

The clonotype comes from a human donor in good health (CMV status not recorded). Some clones in this sample may be carry-over from other donors' samples. What was sequenced was PBMCs. V is TRBV7-8 and J is TRBJ2-7; D is ambiguous. CDR3 nucleotides: TGTGTCAGTTCGCTACCGAAGTCCTACGAGCAGTACTTC. Residues: CVSSLPKSYEQYF.